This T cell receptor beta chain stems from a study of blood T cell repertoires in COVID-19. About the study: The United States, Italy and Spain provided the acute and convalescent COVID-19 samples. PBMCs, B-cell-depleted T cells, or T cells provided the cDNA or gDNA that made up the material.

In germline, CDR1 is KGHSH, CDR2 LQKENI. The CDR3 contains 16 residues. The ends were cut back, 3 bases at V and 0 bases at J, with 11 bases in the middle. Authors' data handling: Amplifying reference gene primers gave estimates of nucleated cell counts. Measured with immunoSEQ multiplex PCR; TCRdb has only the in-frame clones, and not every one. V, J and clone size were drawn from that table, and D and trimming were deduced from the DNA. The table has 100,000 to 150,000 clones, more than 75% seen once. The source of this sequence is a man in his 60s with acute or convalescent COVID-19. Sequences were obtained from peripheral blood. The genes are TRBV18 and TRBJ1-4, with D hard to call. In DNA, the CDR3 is TGTGCCAGCTCACCCCGCGAAGCGGCAACTAATGAAAAACTGTTTTTT. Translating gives CASSPREAATNEKLFF.